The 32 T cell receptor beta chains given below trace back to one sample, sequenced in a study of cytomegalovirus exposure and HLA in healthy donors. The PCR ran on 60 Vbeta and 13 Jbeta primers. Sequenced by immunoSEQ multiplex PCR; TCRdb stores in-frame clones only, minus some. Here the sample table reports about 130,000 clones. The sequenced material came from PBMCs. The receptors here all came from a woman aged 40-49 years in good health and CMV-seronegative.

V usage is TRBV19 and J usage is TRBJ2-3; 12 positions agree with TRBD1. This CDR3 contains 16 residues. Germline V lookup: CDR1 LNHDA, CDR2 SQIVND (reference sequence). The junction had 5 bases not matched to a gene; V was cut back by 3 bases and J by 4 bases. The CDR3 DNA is TGTGCCAGTAGTATTTTTGGGACAGGGGGCCCAGATACGCAGTATTTT. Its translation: CASSIFGTGGPDTQYF.

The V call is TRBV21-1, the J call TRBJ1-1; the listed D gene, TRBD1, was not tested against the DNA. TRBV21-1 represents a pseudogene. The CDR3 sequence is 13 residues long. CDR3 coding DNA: TGTGCCAGCAGACCAGGGGTAAGGACTGAAGCTTTCTTT. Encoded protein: CASRPGVRTEAFF.

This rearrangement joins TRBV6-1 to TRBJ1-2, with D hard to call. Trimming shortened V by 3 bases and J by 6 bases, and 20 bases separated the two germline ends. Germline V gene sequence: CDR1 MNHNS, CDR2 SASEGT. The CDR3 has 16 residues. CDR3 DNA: TGTGCCAGCAGTGAGGGGAGGCAGCTCATGGCGAATGGCTACACCTTC. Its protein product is CASSEGRQLMANGYTF.

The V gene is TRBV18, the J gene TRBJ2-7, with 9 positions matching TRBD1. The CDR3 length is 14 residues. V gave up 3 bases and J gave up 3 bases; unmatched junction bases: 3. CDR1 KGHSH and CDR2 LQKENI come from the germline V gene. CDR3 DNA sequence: TGTGCCAGCTCACCGGACAGGGGTTTCTACGAGCAGTACTTC. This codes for CASSPDRGFYEQYF.

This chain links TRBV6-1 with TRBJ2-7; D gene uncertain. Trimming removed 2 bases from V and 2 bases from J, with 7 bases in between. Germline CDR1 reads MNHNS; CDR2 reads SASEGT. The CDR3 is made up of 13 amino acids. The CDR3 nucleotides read TGTGCCAGCAGTGAACAGCGCACCTACGAGCAGTACTTC. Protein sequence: CASSEQRTYEQYF.

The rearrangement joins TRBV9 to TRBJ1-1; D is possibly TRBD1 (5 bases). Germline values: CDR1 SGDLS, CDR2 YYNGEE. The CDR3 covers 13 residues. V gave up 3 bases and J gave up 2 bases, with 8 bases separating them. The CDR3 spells CASSAGQNTEAFF. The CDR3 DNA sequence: TGTGCCAGCAGCGCTGGACAAAACACTGAAGCTTTCTTT.

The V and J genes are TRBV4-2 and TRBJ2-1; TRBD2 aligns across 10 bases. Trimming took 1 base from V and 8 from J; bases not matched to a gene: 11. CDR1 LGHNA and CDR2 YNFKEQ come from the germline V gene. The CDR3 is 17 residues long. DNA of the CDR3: TGTGCCAGCAGCCAAGTAGTAAGCGGGGGGGCCCCCGATGAGCAGTTCTTC. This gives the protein CASSQVVSGGAPDEQFF.

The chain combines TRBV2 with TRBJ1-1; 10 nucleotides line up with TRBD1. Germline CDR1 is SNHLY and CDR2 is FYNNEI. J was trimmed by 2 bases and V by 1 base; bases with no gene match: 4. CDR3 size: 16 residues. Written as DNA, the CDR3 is TGTGCCAGCAGTGAAGGGACAGGGGGGGTCAACACTGAAGCTTTCTTT. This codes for CASSEGTGGVNTEAFF. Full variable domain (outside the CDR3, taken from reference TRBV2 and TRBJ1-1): EPEVTQTPSHQVTQMGQEVILRCVPISNHLYFYWYRQILGQKVEFLVSFYNNEISEKSEIFDDQFSVERPDGSNFTLKIRSTKLEDSAMYFCASSEGTGGVNTEAFFGQGTRLTVV.

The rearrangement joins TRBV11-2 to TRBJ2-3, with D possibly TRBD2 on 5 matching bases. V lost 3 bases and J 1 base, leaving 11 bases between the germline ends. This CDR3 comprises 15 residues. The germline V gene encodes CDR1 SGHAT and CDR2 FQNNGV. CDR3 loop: CASSFTRLGTDTQYF. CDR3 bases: TGTGCCAGCAGCTTCACTAGGCTGGGCACAGATACGCAGTATTTT.

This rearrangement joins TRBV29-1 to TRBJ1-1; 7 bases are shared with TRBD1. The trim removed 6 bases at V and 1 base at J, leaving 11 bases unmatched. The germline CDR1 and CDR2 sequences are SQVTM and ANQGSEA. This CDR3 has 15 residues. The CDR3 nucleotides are TGCAGCGTCCGGACAGGCTTAATTAAGAACACTGAAGCTTTCTTT. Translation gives CSVRTGLIKNTEAFF.

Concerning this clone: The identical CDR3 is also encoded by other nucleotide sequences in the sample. The CDR3 sequence is CASSLGVDTQYF. CDR3 nucleotides: TGCGCCAGCAGCCTAGGGGTGGATACGCAGTATTTT. The genes are TRBV5-1 and TRBJ2-3; perhaps TRBD1 as D (5 bases). Trimming shortened V by 4 bases and J by 6 bases, and 9 bases separated the two germline ends. This CDR3 has 12 amino acids. Germline values: CDR1 SGHRS, CDR2 YFSETQ.

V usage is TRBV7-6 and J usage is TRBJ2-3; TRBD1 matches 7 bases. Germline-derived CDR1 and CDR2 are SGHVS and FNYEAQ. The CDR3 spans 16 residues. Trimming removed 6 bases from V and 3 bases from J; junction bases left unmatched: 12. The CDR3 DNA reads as TGTGCCAGCAGTCCAGGACCCAGGGGGTGGACAGATACGCAGTATTTT. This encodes CASSPGPRGWTDTQYF.

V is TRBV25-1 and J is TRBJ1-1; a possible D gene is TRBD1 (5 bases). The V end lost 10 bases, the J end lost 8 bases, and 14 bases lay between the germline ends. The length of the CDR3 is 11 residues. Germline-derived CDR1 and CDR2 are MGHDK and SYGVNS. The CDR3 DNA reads TGTGCCACCGCAAACCACAGGGAAGCTTTCTTT. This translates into CATANHREAFF.

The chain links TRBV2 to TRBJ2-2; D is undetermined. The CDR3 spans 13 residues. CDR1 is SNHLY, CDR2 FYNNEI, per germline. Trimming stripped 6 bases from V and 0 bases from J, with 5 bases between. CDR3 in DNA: TGTGCCAGCAGCTCGTCGAACACCGGGGAGCTGTTTTTT. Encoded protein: CASSSSNTGELFF.

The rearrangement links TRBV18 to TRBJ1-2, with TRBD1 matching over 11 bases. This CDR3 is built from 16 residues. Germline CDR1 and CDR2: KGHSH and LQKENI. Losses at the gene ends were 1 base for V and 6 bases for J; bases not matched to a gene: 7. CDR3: CASSPRRTGGEDGYTF. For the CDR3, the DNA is TGTGCCAGCTCACCACGCCGGACAGGGGGCGAGGATGGCTACACCTTC.

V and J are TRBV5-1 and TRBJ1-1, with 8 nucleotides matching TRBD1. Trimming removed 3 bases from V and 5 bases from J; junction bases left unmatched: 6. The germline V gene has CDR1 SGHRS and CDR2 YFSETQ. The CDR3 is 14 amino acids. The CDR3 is CASSSQGARTEAFF. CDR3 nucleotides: TGCGCCAGCAGCTCGCAGGGGGCAAGGACTGAAGCTTTCTTT.

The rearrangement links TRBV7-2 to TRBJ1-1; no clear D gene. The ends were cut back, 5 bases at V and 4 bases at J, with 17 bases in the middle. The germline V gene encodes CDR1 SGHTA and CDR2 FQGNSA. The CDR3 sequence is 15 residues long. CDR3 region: CASSPRGSPVTEAFF. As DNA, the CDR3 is TGTGCCAGCAGCCCCCGGGGAAGCCCGGTCACTGAAGCTTTCTTT.

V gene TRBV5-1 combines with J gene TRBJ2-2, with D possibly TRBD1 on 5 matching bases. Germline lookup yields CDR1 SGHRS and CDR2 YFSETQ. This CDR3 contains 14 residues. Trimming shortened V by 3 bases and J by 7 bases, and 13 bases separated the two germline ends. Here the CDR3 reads CASSSTAGGGELFF. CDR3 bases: TGCGCCAGCAGCTCGACAGCTGGTGGCGGGGAGCTGTTTTTT.

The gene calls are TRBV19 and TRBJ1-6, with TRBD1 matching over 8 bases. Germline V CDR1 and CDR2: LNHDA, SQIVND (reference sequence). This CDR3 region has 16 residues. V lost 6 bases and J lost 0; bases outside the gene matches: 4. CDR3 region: CASRTGVFSYNSPLHF. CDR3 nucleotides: TGTGCCAGTAGGACAGGGGTTTTCTCCTATAATTCACCCCTCCACTTT.

CDR3 protein: CASSSLQGKETQYF. The CDR3 coding sequence is TGTGCCAGCAGCTCCCTACAGGGTAAAGAGACCCAGTACTTC. This chain links TRBV7-2 with TRBJ2-5; D is perhaps TRBD1 (6 bases). The V end was cut by 4 bases, the J end by 3 bases, with 12 bases between. This CDR3 has 14 residues. Germline CDR1 SGHTA, CDR2 FQGNSA.

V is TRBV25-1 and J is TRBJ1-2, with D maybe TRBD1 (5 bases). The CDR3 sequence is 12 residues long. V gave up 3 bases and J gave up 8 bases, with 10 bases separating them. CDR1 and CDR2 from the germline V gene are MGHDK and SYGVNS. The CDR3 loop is CASSDRDRGYTF. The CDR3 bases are TGTGCCAGCAGTGACAGGGATAGAGGCTACACCTTC.

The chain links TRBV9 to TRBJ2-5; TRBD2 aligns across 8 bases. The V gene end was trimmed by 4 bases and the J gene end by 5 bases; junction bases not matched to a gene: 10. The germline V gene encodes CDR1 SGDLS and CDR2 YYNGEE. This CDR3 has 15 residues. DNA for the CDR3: TGTGCCAGCAGCCCCCCGGCGGGGGGCACCGAGACCCAGTACTTC. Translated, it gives CASSPPAGGTETQYF.

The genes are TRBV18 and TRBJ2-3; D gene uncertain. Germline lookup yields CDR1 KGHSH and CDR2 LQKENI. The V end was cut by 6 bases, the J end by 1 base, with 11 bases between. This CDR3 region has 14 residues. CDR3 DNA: TGTGCCAGCTCGGCGGCATGGGGCACAGATACGCAGTATTTT. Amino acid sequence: CASSAAWGTDTQYF.

The CDR3 bases are TGTGCCAGCAGCTTAAGTGGACTTTACTATGGCTACACCTTC. Its protein is CASSLSGLYYGYTF. This chain uses TRBV7-9 with TRBJ1-2; D is uncertain. V was shortened by 2 bases and J by 3 bases, with 10 bases between the two germline ends. The CDR3 totals 14 residues. CDR1 is SEHNR, CDR2 FQNEAQ, per germline (reference sequence).

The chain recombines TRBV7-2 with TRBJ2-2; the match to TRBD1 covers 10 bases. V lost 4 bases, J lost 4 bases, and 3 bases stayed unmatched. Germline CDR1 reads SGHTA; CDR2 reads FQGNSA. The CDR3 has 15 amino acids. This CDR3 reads CASSWTGGGTGELFF. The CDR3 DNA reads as TGTGCCAGCAGCTGGACAGGGGGAGGCACCGGGGAGCTGTTTTTT.

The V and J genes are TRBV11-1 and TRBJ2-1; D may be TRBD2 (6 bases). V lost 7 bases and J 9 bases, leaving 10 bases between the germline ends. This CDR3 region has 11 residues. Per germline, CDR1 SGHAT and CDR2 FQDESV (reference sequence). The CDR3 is CASTPGGEQFF. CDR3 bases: TGTGCCAGCACCCCCGGGGGTGAGCAGTTCTTC.

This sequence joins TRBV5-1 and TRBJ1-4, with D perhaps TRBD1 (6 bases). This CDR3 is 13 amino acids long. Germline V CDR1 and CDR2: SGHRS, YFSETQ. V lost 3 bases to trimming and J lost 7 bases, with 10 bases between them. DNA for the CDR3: TGCGCCAGCAGCTCCGAACAGGGTGAAAAACTGTTTTTT. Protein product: CASSSEQGEKLFF.

In nucleotides, the CDR3 is TGTGCCAGCAGCAAGCGGACTAGCGGGGGAGTTCAAGAGACCCAGTACTTC. Its protein product is CASSKRTSGGVQETQYF. The V gene is TRBV11-3, the J gene TRBJ2-5, with 13 bases aligning to TRBD2. Germline lookup yields CDR1 SGHNT and CDR2 YENEEA. The CDR3 spans 17 residues. V dropped 5 bases and J dropped 2; count of bases not matched to a gene: 8.

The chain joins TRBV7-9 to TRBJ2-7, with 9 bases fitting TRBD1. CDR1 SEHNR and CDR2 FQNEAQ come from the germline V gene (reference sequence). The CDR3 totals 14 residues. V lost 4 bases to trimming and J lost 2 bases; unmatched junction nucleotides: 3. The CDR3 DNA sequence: TGTGCCAGCAGCTCCGGGACAGGGACCTACGAGCAGTACTTC. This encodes CASSSGTGTYEQYF.

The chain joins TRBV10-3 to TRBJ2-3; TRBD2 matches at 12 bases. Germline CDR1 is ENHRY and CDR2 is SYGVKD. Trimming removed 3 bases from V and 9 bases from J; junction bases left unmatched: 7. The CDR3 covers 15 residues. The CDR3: CAISDTSGGTGTQYF. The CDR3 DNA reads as TGTGCCATCAGTGACACTAGCGGGGGGACGGGAACGCAGTATTTT.

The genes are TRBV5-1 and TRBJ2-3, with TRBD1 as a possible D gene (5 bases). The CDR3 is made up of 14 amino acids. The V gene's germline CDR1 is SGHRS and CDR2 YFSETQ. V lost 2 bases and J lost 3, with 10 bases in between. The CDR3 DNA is TGCGCCAGCAGCTTAGGACAAAAAACAGATACGCAGTATTTT. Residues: CASSLGQKTDTQYF.

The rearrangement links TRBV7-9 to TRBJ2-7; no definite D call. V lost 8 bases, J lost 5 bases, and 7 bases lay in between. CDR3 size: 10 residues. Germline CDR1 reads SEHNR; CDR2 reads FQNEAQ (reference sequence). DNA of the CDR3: TGTGCCAGCGAGAGCAACGAGCAGTACTTC. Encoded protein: CASESNEQYF.